This T cell receptor beta chain was profiled in a study of cytotoxic CD8 clonotypes in ibrutinib-treated CLL. Clones were sequenced by immunoSEQ multiplex PCR, and TCRdb holds only the in-frame ones, with some missing. Found here are 330,000 or so clones, under 70% of them singletons; the top ten hold under 8%. Germline V gives CDR1 MDHEN, CDR2 SYDVKM. The CDR3 covers 12 residues. V was pared by 9 bases and J by 4 bases, with 11 bases between. This receptor was obtained from a human donor with chronic lymphocytic leukemia. The starting material was PBMCs, obtained after 36 months of ibrutinib treatment. The chain uses TRBV28 and TRBJ2-3; no definite D call. The CDR3 sequence is CASRSRADTQYF. As DNA, the CDR3 is TGTGCCAGTCGTAGTCGGGCAGATACGCAGTATTTT.